The sequence of this T cell receptor beta chain was determined in a study of CD8 T cells in ankylosing spondylitis. General study results and limits: Roughly 8 highly homologous variants made up a TCR beta motif, and this motif appeared characteristic of ankylosing spondylitis blood. Past research had described some motif variants in reactive arthritis synovial fluid and blood. Within peripheral blood, clones linked to disease were CD8+ and relatively rare.

From the 5' RACE reads, TCRdb called clonotypes with MiXCR, one entry per CDR3 protein. Seen here are under 150,000 distinct CDR3 sequences, roughly 8% observed once, and the top ten hold approximately 6.8%. This clonotype was observed at least ten times. Its antigen is as yet unknown. V lost 4 bases to trimming and J lost 0 bases, with 12 bases between them. The CDR3 is 15 residues long. CDR1 LGHNA and CDR2 YNFKEQ come from the germline V gene. The sequence was obtained from a male donor with ankylosing spondylitis. The sequenced material came from synovial fluid, either unsorted or a sorted T cell fraction (not recorded which). The chain combines TRBV4-2 with TRBJ1-2, with D maybe TRBD1 (6 bases). CDR3 amino acids: CASSPQGTANYGYTF. DNA of the CDR3: TGTGCCAGCAGCCCGCAGGGGACCGCTAACTATGGCTACACCTTC.